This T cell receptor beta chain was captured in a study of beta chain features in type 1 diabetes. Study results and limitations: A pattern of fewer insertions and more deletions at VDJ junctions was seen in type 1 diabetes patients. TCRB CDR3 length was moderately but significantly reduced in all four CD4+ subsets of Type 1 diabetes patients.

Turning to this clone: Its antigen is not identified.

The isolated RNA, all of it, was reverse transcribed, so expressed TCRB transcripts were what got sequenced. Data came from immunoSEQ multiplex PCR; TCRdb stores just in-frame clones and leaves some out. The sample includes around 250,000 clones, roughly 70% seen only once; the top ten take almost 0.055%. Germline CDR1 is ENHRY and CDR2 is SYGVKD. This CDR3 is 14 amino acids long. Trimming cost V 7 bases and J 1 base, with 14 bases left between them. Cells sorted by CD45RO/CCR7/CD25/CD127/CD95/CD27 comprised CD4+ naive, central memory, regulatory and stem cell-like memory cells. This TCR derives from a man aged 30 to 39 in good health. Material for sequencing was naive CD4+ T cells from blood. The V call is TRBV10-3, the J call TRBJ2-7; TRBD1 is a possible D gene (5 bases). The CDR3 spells CAIKGALGSYEQYF. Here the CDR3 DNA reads TGTGCCATCAAAGGGGCACTTGGATCCTACGAGCAGTACTTC.